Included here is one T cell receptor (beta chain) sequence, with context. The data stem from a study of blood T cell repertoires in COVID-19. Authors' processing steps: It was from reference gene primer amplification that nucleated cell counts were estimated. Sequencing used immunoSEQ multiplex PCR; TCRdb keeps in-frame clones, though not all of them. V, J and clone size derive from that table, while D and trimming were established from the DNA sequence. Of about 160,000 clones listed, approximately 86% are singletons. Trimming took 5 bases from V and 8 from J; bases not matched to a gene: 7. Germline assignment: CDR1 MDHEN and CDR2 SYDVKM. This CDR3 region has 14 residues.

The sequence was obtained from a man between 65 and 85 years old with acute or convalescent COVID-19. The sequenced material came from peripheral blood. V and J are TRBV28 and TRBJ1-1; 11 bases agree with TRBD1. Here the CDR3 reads CASSHLRDRGEAFF. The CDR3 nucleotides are TGTGCCAGCAGTCATCTCCGGGACAGGGGGGAAGCTTTCTTT.